These 7 T cell receptor beta chains were sequenced from one sample in a study of blood T cell repertoires in COVID-19. TCRdb's copy holds only in-frame clones and misses some; the assay was immunoSEQ multiplex PCR. The sample includes 250,000 to 300,000 clones, approximately 85% of them seen just once. The sample taken for sequencing was peripheral blood. Source of these receptors: a woman in her sixties or seventies with acute or convalescent COVID-19.

This clone showed up just a few times. The genes are TRBV18 and TRBJ1-4, with 7 bases matching TRBD1. This CDR3 is built from 15 residues. V lost 6 bases and J lost 5; bases outside the gene matches: 9. CDR1 KGHSH and CDR2 LQKENI come from the germline V gene. The CDR3 DNA reads TGTGCCAGCTCCCCTAAAGGGGGCGGGAATGAAAAACTGTTTTTT. Protein product: CASSPKGGGNEKLFF.

A single count supports this clone. The chain uses TRBV6-5 and TRBJ2-7; D may be TRBD2 (5 bases). The V gene's germline CDR1 is MNHEY and CDR2 SVGAGI. Trimming pared 7 bases from V and 2 bases from J, leaving 12 bases between. This CDR3 has 13 amino acids. The CDR3 bases are TGTGCCAGCACCCGAGGGTCACCCTACGAGCAGTACTTC. It codes for CASTRGSPYEQYF.

The chain couples TRBV7-9 to TRBJ1-2; D unclear. Trimming pared 5 bases from V and 4 bases from J, leaving 29 bases between. This CDR3 comprises 19 residues. Germline values: CDR1 SEHNR, CDR2 FQNEAQ (reference sequence). The CDR3 DNA reads as TGTGCCAGCAGCCCCAGTGGCGGCGGGATCGCCAGCCGAGGCTATGGCTACACCTTC. Translation gives CASSPSGGGIASRGYGYTF.

V and J are TRBV2 and TRBJ1-1, with 8 bases identical to TRBD1. Trimming took 2 bases from V and 0 from J; bases not matched to a gene: 5. This CDR3 is 16 amino acids long. Germline CDR1 reads SNHLY; CDR2 reads FYNNEI. CDR3: CASSELDRVMNTEAFF. The CDR3 region has the DNA TGTGCCAGCAGTGAATTGGACAGGGTAATGAACACTGAAGCTTTCTTT.

The V and J genes are TRBV6-5 and TRBJ1-5; 7 bases are shared with TRBD1. V trimming: 7 bases; J trimming: 3 bases; junction bases outside the gene matches: 6. This CDR3 has 14 amino acids. Germline assignment: CDR1 MNHEY and CDR2 SVGAGI. Here the CDR3 DNA reads TGTGCCAGCACCCCGGGACAGCCCAATCAGCCCCAGCATTTT. It yields the protein CASTPGQPNQPQHF.

The chain recombines TRBV19 with TRBJ2-3; a possible D gene is TRBD2 (6 bases). The V gene's germline CDR1 is LNHDA and CDR2 SQIVND (reference sequence). The CDR3 totals 13 residues. Trimming stripped 8 bases from V and 6 bases from J, with 15 bases between. DNA of the CDR3: TGTGCCAGTGGCGGGGAGAAAGGGGATACGCAGTATTTT. Translated, it gives CASGGEKGDTQYF.

This chain uses TRBV10-3 with TRBJ2-5; 10 positions match TRBD2. This CDR3 is 15 amino acids long. Trimming took 6 bases from V and 2 from J; bases not matched to a gene: 6. Looked up from germline, CDR1 is ENHRY and CDR2 is SYGVKD. The CDR3: CAISPRTSGQETQYF. Here the CDR3 DNA reads TGTGCCATCAGCCCCCGGACTAGCGGACAAGAGACCCAGTACTTC.